These 30 T cell receptor beta chains originate from one sample sequenced in a study of T cell responses to AZD1222 COVID-19 vaccine. The method was immunoSEQ multiplex PCR; TCRdb's version includes in-frame clones alone and lacks a portion of them. The table has 150,000 to 190,000 clones, approximately 90% seen once. The source was peripheral blood, collected after recovery from COVID-19. These receptors came from an adult who had recovered from COVID-19.

This sequence joins TRBV27 and TRBJ1-1; TRBD1 matches at 7 bases. Per the germline V gene, CDR1 is MNHEY and CDR2 is SMNVEV (reference sequence). The V and J ends lost 5 bases and 10 bases, in that order; junction bases with no gene match: 13. The length of the CDR3 is 14 residues. DNA of the CDR3: TGTGCCAGCAGTGCCAGGGGGAGCCTGTCTGGAGCTTTCTTT. It translates to CASSARGSLSGAFF.

This CDR3 reads CASSVGPQGRTAYEQYF. The DNA of the CDR3 is TGTGCCAGCAGCGTTGGGCCACAGGGGAGAACCGCCTACGAGCAGTACTTC. The chain carries TRBV9 and TRBJ2-7, with 7 bases matching TRBD1. Germline-derived CDR1 and CDR2 are SGDLS and YYNGEE. CDR3 length: 17 residues. J gave up 2 bases and V 2 bases, and 13 bases lay outside the gene matches.

The J gene is TRBJ1-6, the V gene TRBV18; tentatively, D is TRBD1 (6 bases). The CDR3 covers 15 residues. Germline assignment: CDR1 KGHSH and CDR2 LQKENI. The germline V and J ends were trimmed by 3 bases and 5 bases, with 11 bases remaining between them. The CDR3 bases are TGTGCCAGCTCACCCTTCGAGGGGGATAATTCACCCCTCCACTTT. Its protein product is CASSPFEGDNSPLHF.

The chain recombines TRBV28 with TRBJ1-5; perhaps TRBD1 as D (5 bases). The CDR3 consists of 17 residues. V gave up 2 bases and J gave up 0 bases, with 14 bases separating them. Germline CDR1 is MDHEN and CDR2 is SYDVKM. The CDR3 reads CASSLQTGTDSNQPQHF. CDR3 sequence (DNA): TGTGCCAGCAGTTTACAAACCGGGACGGATAGCAATCAGCCCCAGCATTTT.

V and J are TRBV6-5 and TRBJ2-3; D tentatively fits TRBD1 or TRBD2 (5 bases each). Germline lookup yields CDR1 MNHEY and CDR2 SVGAGI. Deletions cut 0 bases from V and 0 bases from J, with 10 bases between. The CDR3 spans 16 residues. CDR3 protein: CASSYSVGVSTDTQYF. The CDR3 DNA reads TGTGCCAGCAGTTACTCGGTGGGGGTAAGCACAGATACGCAGTATTTT.

Of note for this clone: Other nucleotide sequences in the sample specify the same CDR3. The chain joins TRBV5-1 to TRBJ2-5; D unresolved. With 0 bases removed from V and 5 bases from J, the gap between germline ends came to 2 bases. This CDR3 spans 11 amino acids. Germline-derived CDR1 and CDR2 are SGHRS and YFSETQ. DNA of the CDR3: TGCGCCAGCAGCTTGGACGAGACCCAGTACTTC. Its translation: CASSLDETQYF.

CDR3 region: CASSFRGPGETQYF. In DNA, the CDR3 is TGTGCCAGCAGCTTTAGGGGGCCCGGGGAGACCCAGTACTTC. This chain connects TRBV7-2 to TRBJ2-5; TRBD1 matches at 7 bases. The CDR3 length is 14 residues. V dropped 3 bases and J dropped 5; count of bases not matched to a gene: 6. CDR1 and CDR2 from the germline V gene are SGHTA and FQGNSA.

The rearrangement joins TRBV9 to TRBJ2-3, with a possible D match to TRBD1 (5 bases). From germline, CDR1 is SGDLS and CDR2 YYNGEE. CDR3 length equals 15 residues. V gave up 0 bases and J gave up 4 bases, with 12 bases separating them. CDR3 DNA: TGTGCCAGCAGCGTAGGGGCAGGGCAGGCAGATACGCAGTATTTT. Its protein product is CASSVGAGQADTQYF. Filled out from reference TRBV9 and TRBJ2-3, the complete variable domain reads DSGVTQTPKHLITATGQRVTLRCSPRSGDLSVYWYQQSLDQGLQFLIQYYNGEERAKGNILERFSAQQFPDLHSELNLSSLELGDSALYFCASSVGAGQADTQYFGPGTRLTVL.

The V gene is TRBV19, the J gene TRBJ1-4, with 7 bases matching TRBD1. CDR1 is LNHDA, CDR2 SQIVND, per germline (reference sequence). CDR3 length: 15 residues. With 5 bases clipped from V and 8 bases from J, the junction kept 11 bases outside the gene matches. DNA of the CDR3: TGTGCCAGTAGTGATCCCGGGACAGAGGGAGAAAAACTGTTTTTT. Protein product: CASSDPGTEGEKLFF.

V and J are TRBV5-4 and TRBJ2-2, with D uncertain. The germline gives CDR1 SGHNT, CDR2 YYREEE (reference sequence). The CDR3 consists of 15 residues. The germline V and J ends were trimmed by 1 base and 2 bases, with 9 bases remaining between them. This chain's CDR3 is CASSLTGVNTGELFF. The CDR3 DNA reads as TGTGCCAGCAGCTTGACTGGGGTTAACACCGGGGAGCTGTTTTTT.

The gene calls are TRBV11-2 and TRBJ2-7, with D maybe TRBD1 (6 bases). Trimming took 6 bases from V and 3 from J, leaving 18 bases between them. There are 15 residues in the CDR3. Germline lookup yields CDR1 SGHAT and CDR2 FQNNGV. CDR3 coding DNA: TGTGCCAGCAGACTTCCAACAGGGACGCTCTACGAGCAGTACTTC. Translating gives CASRLPTGTLYEQYF.

The J gene is TRBJ2-7, the V gene TRBV28; TRBD1 agrees at 7 bases. CDR3 size: 16 residues. J lost 4 bases, V lost 4 bases, and 13 bases had no gene match. The V gene's germline CDR1 is MDHEN and CDR2 SYDVKM. CDR3 coding DNA: TGTGCCAGCAGTTCCCCGGGACAGCCTAGGAGGTACGAGCAGTACTTC. It codes for CASSSPGQPRRYEQYF.

As concerns this clone: The sample contains more than one DNA sequence encoding this CDR3. V is TRBV28 and J is TRBJ1-5; D call uncertain. The CDR3 has 14 residues. The V end was cut by 1 base, the J end by 1 base, with 5 bases between. Germline loops: CDR1 MDHEN, CDR2 SYDVKM. The CDR3 here is CASSLSGSNQPQHF. Here the CDR3 DNA reads TGTGCCAGCAGTTTATCGGGCAGCAATCAGCCCCAGCATTTT.

V gene TRBV2 combines with J gene TRBJ2-2; D unresolved. The CDR3 is 13 amino acids. V was shortened by 7 bases and J by 7 bases, with 13 bases between the two germline ends. Germline V lookup: CDR1 SNHLY, CDR2 FYNNEI. The chain's CDR3 is CASNPTNLGELFF. The CDR3, as DNA: TGTGCCAGCAACCCGACAAACCTCGGGGAGCTGTTTTTT.

The CDR3 loop is CSVEDHRAGGYNEQFF. The CDR3 DNA reads TGCAGCGTTGAAGATCATCGAGCGGGAGGGTACAATGAGCAGTTCTTC. The chain employs TRBV29-1 and TRBJ2-1; 10 bases fit TRBD2. Germline V gene sequence: CDR1 SQVTM, CDR2 ANQGSEA. J gave up 4 bases and V 0 bases, and 6 bases lay outside the gene matches. This CDR3 has 16 residues.

This rearrangement joins TRBV9 to TRBJ1-1; D is unclear. The germline V gene encodes CDR1 SGDLS and CDR2 YYNGEE. This CDR3 has 15 amino acids. Trimming removed 0 bases from V and 4 bases from J, with 13 bases in between. CDR3 sequence reads: CASSVDYGPTTEAFF. The CDR3 nucleotides are TGTGCCAGCAGCGTAGATTATGGCCCTACCACTGAAGCTTTCTTT. The full variable domain, in which reference TRBV9 and TRBJ1-1 provide the parts outside the CDR3, is DSGVTQTPKHLITATGQRVTLRCSPRSGDLSVYWYQQSLDQGLQFLIQYYNGEERAKGNILERFSAQQFPDLHSELNLSSLELGDSALYFCASSVDYGPTTEAFFGQGTRLTVV.

V is TRBV7-7 and J is TRBJ2-1; TRBD2 agrees at 15 bases. The CDR3 contains 16 residues. Unmatched junction bases numbered 3, after V lost 1 base and J lost 8 bases. The V gene's germline CDR1 is SSHAT and CDR2 FNYEAQ (reference sequence). Written as DNA, the CDR3 is TGTGCCAGCAGCTTAGGGACTAGCGGGGGGGCCGATGAGCAGTTCTTC. It yields the protein CASSLGTSGGADEQFF.

V gene TRBV6-2 or TRBV6-3 combines with J gene TRBJ1-1; D is uncertain. There are 14 residues in the CDR3. The V gene lost 2 bases and the J gene lost 0 bases, with 7 bases spanning the gap. Germline loops: CDR1 MNHEY, CDR2 SVGEGT. Here the CDR3 reads CASSYGLMNTEAFF. CDR3 sequence (DNA): TGTGCCAGCAGTTACGGGCTGATGAACACTGAAGCTTTCTTT.

The chain couples TRBV10-2 to TRBJ1-5; possibly TRBD1 for D (6 bases). Looked up from germline, CDR1 is WSHSY and CDR2 is SAAADI. Trimming took 4 bases from V and 7 from J, leaving 11 bases between them. The CDR3 sequence is 13 residues long. CDR3 sequence (DNA): TGCGCCAGCAGTGTACAGGGAGAACAGCCCCAGCATTTT. Translation gives CASSVQGEQPQHF.

The V and J genes are TRBV7-2 and TRBJ2-3, with D possibly TRBD2 on 6 matching bases. The CDR3 length is 18 residues. V was cut by 7 bases and J by 0 bases, with 23 bases left in between. Germline assignment: CDR1 SGHTA and CDR2 FQGNSA. The CDR3 DNA reads as TGTGCCAGCACCTTTGCCAGGGTAGCGGAACTTAGCACAGATACGCAGTATTTT. This sequence encodes CASTFARVAELSTDTQYF.

The gene calls are TRBV4-3 and TRBJ2-5; TRBD2 aligns across 12 bases. The CDR3 covers 18 residues. Germline V gene data show CDR1 as LGHNA and CDR2 as YSLEER. V was pared by 0 bases and J by 9 bases, with 14 bases of the junction left unmatched. The CDR3 here is CASSQELPLAGGPSPQYF. For the CDR3, the DNA is TGCGCCAGCAGCCAAGAGCTACCCCTAGCGGGGGGGCCAAGTCCCCAGTACTTC.

V gene TRBV3-1 (or the pseudogene TRBV3-2) combines with J gene TRBJ1-1; weak D call: TRBD1 (5 bases). In germline, CDR1 is LGHDT, CDR2 YNNKEL (reference sequence). Trimming left V 3 bases short and J 0 bases short, with 8 bases between. This CDR3 region has 14 residues. The CDR3 sequence is CASSQSQVNTEAFF. The CDR3 DNA follows: TGTGCCAGCAGCCAGTCACAGGTGAACACTGAAGCTTTCTTT.

The chain is built from TRBV5-4 and TRBJ1-2; tentative D call: TRBD1 (6 bases). The CDR3 sequence is 16 residues long. The germline V and J ends were trimmed by 2 bases and 3 bases, with 17 bases remaining between them. The germline V gene encodes CDR1 SGHNT and CDR2 YYREEE (reference sequence). CDR3 region: CASSLFAGGSDYGYTF. The CDR3 DNA reads as TGTGCCAGCAGCTTATTTGCGGGGGGCTCAGACTATGGCTACACCTTC.

This clone was seen only once. The genes are TRBV7-9 and TRBJ1-1, with D perhaps matching TRBD1 (6 bases). CDR3 length: 14 amino acids. From germline, CDR1 is SEHNR and CDR2 FQNEAQ (reference sequence). V was trimmed by 4 bases and J by 4 bases, leaving 13 bases between them. In nucleotides, the CDR3 is TGTGCCAGCAGCTCCGAAGGGGGGAGCACTGAAGCTTTCTTT. It translates to CASSSEGGSTEAFF.

The genes are TRBV21-1 and TRBJ1-1. TRBV21-1 is given as a pseudogene. The CDR3 extends over 15 amino acids. The CDR3 sequence is CASSKEEFMNTEAFF. The CDR3 region has the DNA TGTGCCAGCAGCAAAGAGGAGTTCATGAACACTGAAGCTTTCTTT.

V gene TRBV7-9 combines with J gene TRBJ1-3, with a possible D match to TRBD1 (6 bases). V lost 5 bases to trimming and J lost 0 bases, with 17 bases between them. CDR3 length equals 17 residues. The germline V gene has CDR1 SEHNR and CDR2 FQNEAQ (reference sequence). CDR3: CASSPPRGHISGNTIYF. The CDR3 coding sequence is TGTGCCAGCAGCCCCCCCCGGGGACACATCTCTGGAAACACCATATATTTT.

This chain links TRBV5-1 with TRBJ2-7; TRBD1 agrees at 11 bases. Germline CDR1 and CDR2: SGHRS and YFSETQ. This CDR3 is 15 amino acids long. Losses at the gene ends were 3 bases for V and 2 bases for J; bases not matched to a gene: 4. The CDR3 here is CASSSPGQGAYEQYF. The CDR3 coding sequence is TGCGCCAGCAGCTCCCCGGGACAGGGGGCCTACGAGCAGTACTTC.

The chain couples TRBV7-8 to TRBJ2-3; no firm D call. The CDR3 is made up of 13 amino acids. Germline V gene data show CDR1 as SGHVS and CDR2 as FQNEAQ. Trimming left V 1 base short and J 3 bases short, with 5 bases between. The CDR3 bases are TGTGCCAGCAGCTTAGGGCGAACAGATACGCAGTATTTT. Translating gives CASSLGRTDTQYF.

The chain couples TRBV7-9 to TRBJ2-2; 10 positions agree with TRBD1. J gave up 6 bases and V 11 bases, and 3 bases lay outside the gene matches. The germline CDR1 and CDR2 sequences are SEHNR and FQNEAQ (reference sequence). The CDR3 has 12 residues. CDR3 region: CARDRGPGELFF. The DNA for the CDR3 is TGTGCCCGCGACAGGGGGCCCGGGGAGCTGTTTTTT.

The V call is TRBV5-1, the J call TRBJ1-5; D might be TRBD1 (6 bases). The V gene lost 3 bases and the J gene lost 1 base, with 11 bases spanning the gap. The CDR3 has 15 residues. Looked up from germline, CDR1 is SGHRS and CDR2 is YFSETQ. The CDR3 bases are TGCGCCAGCAGCTGGGGAACAGGGAGCAATCAGCCCCAGCATTTT. Protein sequence: CASSWGTGSNQPQHF.